One sample yielded the 20 T cell receptor beta chains listed below, sequenced in a study of T-cell reconstitution after alpha-beta-depleted transplantation in children. TCRbeta library construction was performed incorporating unique molecular identifiers. TCRdb analysed the PCR reads with MiXCR anew, one entry per CDR3 protein. The table has about 870,000 distinct CDR3 sequences, 15% to 20% seen once. The sample was PBMCs, mostly from graft donor cells, taken 360 days after TCRalphabeta/CD19-depleted stem cell transplant. The receptors originated from a male patient between 5 and 17 years old who had a stem cell transplant for acute lymphoblastic leukemia, so the T cells may come from the graft donor.

The chain links TRBV4-1 to TRBJ2-5, with D perhaps TRBD1 (6 bases). Germline loops: CDR1 MGHRA, CDR2 YSYEKL. The V end was cut by 2 bases, the J end by 1 base, with 17 bases between. The CDR3 loop spans 17 amino acids. CDR3 DNA: TGCGCCAGCAGCCAATGGGGGCCACACATTCGCCAAGAGACCCAGTACTTC. This sequence encodes CASSQWGPHIRQETQYF.

Only a few counts were recorded for this clonotype. This rearrangement joins TRBV20-1 to TRBJ2-1; TRBD2 aligns across 10 bases. Looked up from germline, CDR1 is DFQATT and CDR2 is SNEGSKA (reference sequence). CDR3 length: 15 amino acids. V was clipped by 0 bases and J by 4 bases; unmatched bases: 3. CDR3 in amino acids: CSAREGAGGYNEQFF. The DNA for the CDR3 is TGCAGTGCTAGAGAAGGAGCGGGAGGGTACAATGAGCAGTTCTTC.

This clonotype has a handful of counts. The J gene is TRBJ1-5, the V gene TRBV13; tentatively, D is TRBD1 (6 bases). This CDR3 is 14 amino acids long. V gave up 4 bases and J gave up 3 bases, with 10 bases separating them. Germline values: CDR1 PRHDT, CDR2 FYEKMQ (reference sequence). The CDR3 DNA reads as TGTGCCAGCAGCTCCGGGACATCCAATCAGCCCCAGCATTTT. Its protein is CASSSGTSNQPQHF. The full variable domain, rest sourced from reference TRBV13 and TRBJ1-5, is AAGVIQSPRHLIKEKRETATLKCYPIPRHDTVYWYQQGPGQDPQFLISFYEKMQSDKGSIPDRFSAQQFSDYHSELNMSSLELGDSALYFCASSSGTSNQPQHFGDGTRLSIL.

V usage is TRBV10-3 and J usage is TRBJ2-7; 8 bases are a match to TRBD2. Germline CDR1 reads ENHRY; CDR2 reads SYGVKD. The V and J ends lost 4 bases and 3 bases, in that order; junction bases with no gene match: 5. The CDR3 totals 14 residues. The CDR3 loop reads CAISAGGSRYEQYF. The CDR3 DNA reads TGTGCCATCAGTGCGGGGGGGTCCCGCTACGAGCAGTACTTC.

This clonotype was counted many times. This chain uses TRBV10-3 with TRBJ2-3, with D unresolved. The germline gives CDR1 ENHRY, CDR2 SYGVKD. V dropped 0 bases and J dropped 6 bases, with 16 bases sitting between them. This CDR3 has 16 residues. The CDR3 spells CAISESMADPGDTQYF. The CDR3 nucleotides read TGTGCCATCAGTGAGTCGATGGCGGACCCGGGTGATACGCAGTATTTT.

This clonotype was observed a handful of times. The V call is TRBV2, the J call TRBJ1-4, with D hard to call. CDR3 length equals 15 residues. V dropped 6 bases and J dropped 6 bases, with 17 bases sitting between them. CDR1 is SNHLY and CDR2 is FYNNEI in the germline V gene. CDR3 coding DNA: TGTGCCAGCAGCCGTGGTCCCGGGTGGGATGAAAAACTGTTTTTT. It yields the protein CASSRGPGWDEKLFF. The full variable domain, its missing parts supplied by reference TRBV2 and TRBJ1-4, is EPEVTQTPSHQVTQMGQEVILRCVPISNHLYFYWYRQILGQKVEFLVSFYNNEISEKSEIFDDQFSVERPDGSNFTLKIRSTKLEDSAMYFCASSRGPGWDEKLFFGSGTQLSVL.

The chain uses TRBV12-3 or TRBV12-4 and TRBJ1-3, with D tentatively TRBD1 (5 bases). The CDR3 totals 16 residues. Trimming took 6 bases from V and 2 from J, leaving 17 bases between them. The CDR3 sequence is CASRWDLGMPGNTIYF. CDR3 coding DNA: TGTGCCAGCAGGTGGGACCTCGGAATGCCTGGAAACACCATATATTTT.

Only a few counts were recorded for this clonotype. The chain joins TRBV7-9 to TRBJ1-1, with D perhaps TRBD1 (5 bases). V was cut by 3 bases and J by 4 bases, with 9 bases left in between. From germline, CDR1 is SEHNR and CDR2 FQNEAQ (reference sequence). The CDR3 has 13 amino acids. In DNA, the CDR3 is TGTGCCAGCAGCTTCAGGGTGGGCACTGAAGCTTTCTTT. This sequence encodes CASSFRVGTEAFF.

The chain employs TRBV12-3 or TRBV12-4 and TRBJ2-2; D ambiguous. The length of the CDR3 is 16 residues. V lost 5 bases to trimming and J lost 5 bases, with 18 bases between them. The CDR3 is CASSTPRWVSTGELFF. The CDR3 DNA reads as TGTGCCAGCAGTACCCCCCGTTGGGTCTCTACCGGGGAGCTGTTTTTT.

This clonotype was counted between two and nine times. V is TRBV2 and J is TRBJ2-5; tentatively, D is TRBD1 (6 bases). V dropped 1 base and J dropped 1 base, with 16 bases sitting between them. The CDR3 extends over 17 amino acids. Germline V gene lookup returns CDR1 SNHLY and CDR2 FYNNEI. The CDR3 DNA is TGTGCCAGCAGTGAAGGCCAGGGGAGAATCGCCCAAGAGACCCAGTACTTC. Its translation: CASSEGQGRIAQETQYF. Full variable domain (remainder filled in from reference TRBV2 and TRBJ2-5): EPEVTQTPSHQVTQMGQEVILRCVPISNHLYFYWYRQILGQKVEFLVSFYNNEISEKSEIFDDQFSVERPDGSNFTLKIRSTKLEDSAMYFCASSEGQGRIAQETQYFGPGTRLLVL.

The chain joins TRBV11-3 to TRBJ2-1; possible D gene TRBD2, 5 bases. The CDR3 runs 15 residues. With 5 bases removed from V and 5 bases from J, the gap between germline ends came to 16 bases. Germline V gene lookup returns CDR1 SGHNT and CDR2 YENEEA. CDR3 loop: CASSPLGAEDNEQFF. CDR3 nucleotides: TGTGCCAGCAGCCCCCTCGGAGCGGAGGACAATGAGCAGTTCTTC. The full variable domain, its missing parts supplied by reference TRBV11-3 and TRBJ2-1, is EAGVVQSPRYKIIEKKQPVAFWCNPISGHNTLYWYLQNLGQGPELLIRYENEEAVDDSQLPKDRFSAERLKGVDSTLKIQPAELGDSAVYLCASSPLGAEDNEQFFGPGTRLTVL.

This clonotype has only a few counts. The J gene is TRBJ2-7, the V gene TRBV11-1; TRBD1 or TRBD2 may be the D gene (6 bases each). This CDR3 region has 18 residues. Germline V gene lookup returns CDR1 SGHAT and CDR2 FQDESV (reference sequence). Trimming pared 0 bases from V and 3 bases from J, leaving 21 bases between. DNA of the CDR3: TGTGCCAGCAGCTTAGCGAAACTCGGGGGCCAGGCTAACTACGAGCAGTACTTC. This gives the protein CASSLAKLGGQANYEQYF.

The rearrangement links TRBV11-2 to TRBJ2-7, with a weak D call TRBD2 (6 bases). CDR3 length: 17 residues. Germline CDR1 is SGHAT and CDR2 is FQNNGV. Trimming took 5 bases from V and 0 from J, leaving 20 bases between them. CDR3 residues: CASSPSTWGLYSYEQYF. Here the CDR3 DNA reads TGTGCCAGCAGCCCCAGCACGTGGGGACTCTACTCCTACGAGCAGTACTTC.

This clonotype appeared a few times. The chain has TRBV9 and TRBJ2-7; 9 bases fit TRBD2. J gave up 7 bases and V 0 bases, and 8 bases lay outside the gene matches. Germline CDR1 reads SGDLS; CDR2 reads YYNGEE. This CDR3 has 15 amino acids. This CDR3 is CASSVEAGGPSEQYF. In DNA form, the CDR3 reads TGTGCCAGCAGCGTAGAGGCGGGAGGGCCGTCTGAGCAGTACTTC.

This clonotype was seen more than once but under ten times. CDR3 DNA: TGCGCCAGCAGCTTGGAGGGGTACTACGAGCAGTACTTC. Amino acid sequence: CASSLEGYYEQYF. This chain joins TRBV5-1 and TRBJ2-7, with D tentatively TRBD1 (5 bases). Germline CDR1 SGHRS, CDR2 YFSETQ. Trimming left V 0 bases short and J 3 bases short, with 7 bases between. The CDR3 runs 13 residues.

This sequence joins TRBV10-2 and TRBJ1-6, with D unresolved. The germline V gene encodes CDR1 WSHSY and CDR2 SAAADI. The CDR3 runs 16 residues. V was trimmed by 2 bases and J by 7 bases, leaving 15 bases between them. The CDR3 is CASSEVYWAGNSPLHF. The CDR3, as DNA: TGCGCCAGCAGTGAGGTCTACTGGGCCGGGAATTCACCCCTCCACTTT.

This clonotype was found a few times. The gene calls are TRBV5-5 and TRBJ2-3; 7 bases fit TRBD2. Unmatched junction bases numbered 14, after V lost 4 bases and J lost 6 bases. This CDR3 has 16 residues. Germline lookup yields CDR1 SGHKS and CDR2 YYEKEE (reference sequence). CDR3 in amino acids: CASSRPSGPLRDTQYF. CDR3 bases: TGTGCCAGCAGCCGACCTAGCGGACCTCTGAGGGATACGCAGTATTTT.

This clonotype was observed a few times. V and J are TRBV5-4 and TRBJ2-1; 8 nucleotides match TRBD2. Germline loops: CDR1 SGHNT, CDR2 YYREEE (reference sequence). V lost 1 base to trimming and J lost 8 bases; unmatched junction nucleotides: 5. This CDR3 is built from 14 residues. DNA of the CDR3: TGTGCCAGCAGCTTGAGGACTAGCAGCTATGAGCAGTTCTTC. It encodes CASSLRTSSYEQFF.

J is TRBJ1-4 and V is TRBV6-1; TRBD1 matches at 8 bases. CDR1 and CDR2 (germline): MNHNS, SASEGT. This CDR3 has 14 amino acids. V shed 6 bases, J shed 8 bases, and the junction held 8 bases outside the gene matches. In DNA form, the CDR3 reads TGTGCCAGCAGACTGGACAGGGCATTGGAAAAACTGTTTTTT. The encoded protein is CASRLDRALEKLFF.

This clonotype has more than one count but fewer than ten. The J gene is TRBJ2-1, the V gene TRBV4-1; no firm D call. This CDR3 contains 13 residues. Trimming stripped 4 bases from V and 6 bases from J, with 10 bases between. The germline V gene encodes CDR1 MGHRA and CDR2 YSYEKL. The CDR3 DNA follows: TGCGCCAGCAGCCCGGTCGTGATCAATGAGCAGTTCTTC. It yields the protein CASSPVVINEQFF.